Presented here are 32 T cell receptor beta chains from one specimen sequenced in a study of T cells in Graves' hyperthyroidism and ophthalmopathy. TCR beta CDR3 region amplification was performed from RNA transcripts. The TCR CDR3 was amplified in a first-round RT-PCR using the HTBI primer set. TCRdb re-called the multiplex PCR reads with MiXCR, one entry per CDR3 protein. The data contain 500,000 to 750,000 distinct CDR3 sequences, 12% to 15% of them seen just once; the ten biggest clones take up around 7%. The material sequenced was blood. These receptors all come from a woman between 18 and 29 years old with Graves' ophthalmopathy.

The CDR3 bases are TGTGCCAGCAATGACTATCCCGGGACGGAAAAAGAGACCCAGTACTTC. Translated: CASNDYPGTEKETQYF. V gene TRBV25-1 combines with J gene TRBJ2-5; the D call may be TRBD1 or TRBD2 (5 bases each). CDR3 length: 16 residues. The germline V and J ends were trimmed by 7 bases and 3 bases, with 21 bases remaining between them. Germline CDR1 is MGHDK and CDR2 is SYGVNS. Full variable domain (remainder filled in from reference TRBV25-1 and TRBJ2-5): EADIYQTPRYLVIGTGKKITLECSQTMGHDKMYWYQQDPGMELHLIHYSYGVNSTEKGDLSSESTVSRIRTEHFPLTLESARPSHTSQYLCASNDYPGTEKETQYFGPGTRLLVL.

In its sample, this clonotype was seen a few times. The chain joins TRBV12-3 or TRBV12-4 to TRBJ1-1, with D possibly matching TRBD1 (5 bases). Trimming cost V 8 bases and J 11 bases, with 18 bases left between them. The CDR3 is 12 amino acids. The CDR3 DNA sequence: TGTGCCAGCCTGGGACCTACTAGGAGGGCTTTCTTT. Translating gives CASLGPTRRAFF.

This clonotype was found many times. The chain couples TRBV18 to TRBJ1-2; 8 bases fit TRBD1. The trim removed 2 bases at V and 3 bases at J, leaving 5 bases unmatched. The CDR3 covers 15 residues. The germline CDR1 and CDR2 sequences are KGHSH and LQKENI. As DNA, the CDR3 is TGTGCCAGCTCACCAGACCTGACAGGGGACTATGGCTACACCTTC. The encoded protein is CASSPDLTGDYGYTF.

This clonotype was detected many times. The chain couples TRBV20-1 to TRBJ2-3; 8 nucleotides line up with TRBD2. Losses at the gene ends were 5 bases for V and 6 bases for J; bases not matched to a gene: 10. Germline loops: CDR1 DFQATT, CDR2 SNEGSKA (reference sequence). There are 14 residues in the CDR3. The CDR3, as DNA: TGCAGTGCTGGACGGACTAGCTTTGGGGATACGCAGTATTTT. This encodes CSAGRTSFGDTQYF.

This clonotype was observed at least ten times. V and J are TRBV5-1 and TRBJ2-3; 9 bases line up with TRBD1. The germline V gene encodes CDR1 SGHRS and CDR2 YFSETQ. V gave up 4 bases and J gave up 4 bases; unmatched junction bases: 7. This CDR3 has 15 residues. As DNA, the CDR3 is TGCGCCAGCAGCGACCAACGGACAGGGGCAGATACGCAGTATTTT. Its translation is CASSDQRTGADTQYF.

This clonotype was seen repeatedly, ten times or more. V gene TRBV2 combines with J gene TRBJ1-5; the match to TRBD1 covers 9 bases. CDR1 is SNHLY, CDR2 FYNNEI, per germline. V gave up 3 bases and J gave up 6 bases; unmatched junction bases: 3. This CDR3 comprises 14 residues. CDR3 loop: CASSDTGGGQPQHF. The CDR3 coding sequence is TGTGCCAGCAGTGATACAGGGGGCGGTCAGCCCCAGCATTTT.

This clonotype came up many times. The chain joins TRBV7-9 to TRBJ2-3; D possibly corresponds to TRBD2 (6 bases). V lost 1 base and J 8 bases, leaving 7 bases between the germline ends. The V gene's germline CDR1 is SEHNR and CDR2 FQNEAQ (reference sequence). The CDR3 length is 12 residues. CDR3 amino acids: CASSLEEGTQYF. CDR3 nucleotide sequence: TGTGCCAGCAGCTTAGAGGAGGGTACGCAGTATTTT.

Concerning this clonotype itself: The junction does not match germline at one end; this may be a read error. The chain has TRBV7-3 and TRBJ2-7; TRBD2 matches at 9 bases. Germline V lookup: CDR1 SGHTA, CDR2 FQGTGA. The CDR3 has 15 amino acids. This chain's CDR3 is CASSLGGRAFYEQYF. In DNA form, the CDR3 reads TGTGCCAGTAGCTTAGGCGGGAGGGCCTTCTACGAGCAGTACTTC.

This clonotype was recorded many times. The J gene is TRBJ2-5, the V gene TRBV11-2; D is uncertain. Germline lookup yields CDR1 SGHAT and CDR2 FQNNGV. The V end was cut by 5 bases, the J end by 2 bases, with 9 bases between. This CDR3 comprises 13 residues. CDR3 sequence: CASSPVVQETQYF. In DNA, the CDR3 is TGTGCCAGCAGCCCCGTAGTGCAAGAGACCCAGTACTTC.

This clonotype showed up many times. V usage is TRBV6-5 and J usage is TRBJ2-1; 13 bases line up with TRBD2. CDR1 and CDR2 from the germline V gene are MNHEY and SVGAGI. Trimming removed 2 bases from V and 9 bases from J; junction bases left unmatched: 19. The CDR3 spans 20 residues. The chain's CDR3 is CASSYTTTQFAGTSGIEQFF. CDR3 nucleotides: TGTGCCAGCAGTTACACCACAACTCAATTTGCCGGGACTAGCGGGATTGAGCAGTTCTTC.

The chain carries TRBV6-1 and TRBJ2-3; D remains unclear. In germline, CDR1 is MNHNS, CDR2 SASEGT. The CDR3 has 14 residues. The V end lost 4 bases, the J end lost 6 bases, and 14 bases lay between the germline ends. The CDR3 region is CASSGGRTADTQYF. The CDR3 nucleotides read TGTGCCAGCAGTGGGGGTAGGACGGCGGATACGCAGTATTTT.

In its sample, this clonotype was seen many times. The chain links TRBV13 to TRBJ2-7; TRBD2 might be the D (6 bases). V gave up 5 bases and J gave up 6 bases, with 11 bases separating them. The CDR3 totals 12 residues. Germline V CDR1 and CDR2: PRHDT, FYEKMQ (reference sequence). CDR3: CASSPRGFEQYF. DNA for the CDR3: TGTGCCAGCAGCCCCCGGGGGTTCGAGCAGTACTTC.

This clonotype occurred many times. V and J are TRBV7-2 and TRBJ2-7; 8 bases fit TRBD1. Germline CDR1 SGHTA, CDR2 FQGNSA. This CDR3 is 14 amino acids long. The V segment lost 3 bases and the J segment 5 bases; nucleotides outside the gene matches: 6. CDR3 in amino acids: CASSLGQGAHEQYF. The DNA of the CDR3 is TGTGCCAGCAGCTTGGGGCAGGGGGCCCACGAGCAGTACTTC.

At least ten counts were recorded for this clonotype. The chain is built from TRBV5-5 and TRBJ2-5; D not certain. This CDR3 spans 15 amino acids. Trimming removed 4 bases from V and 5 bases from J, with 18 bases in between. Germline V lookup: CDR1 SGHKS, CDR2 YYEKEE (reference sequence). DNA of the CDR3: TGTGCCAGCAGCCAACGGGCACCCCGGCTGGAGACCCAGTACTTC. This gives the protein CASSQRAPRLETQYF.

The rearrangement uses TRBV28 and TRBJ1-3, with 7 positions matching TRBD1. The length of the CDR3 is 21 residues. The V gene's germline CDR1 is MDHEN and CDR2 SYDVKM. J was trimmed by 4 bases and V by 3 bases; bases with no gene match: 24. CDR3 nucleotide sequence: TGTGCCAGCAGTTTTATCTATCCATCCCCAGCAGGGGGGGTGTTCGGAAACACCATATATTTT. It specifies CASSFIYPSPAGGVFGNTIYF. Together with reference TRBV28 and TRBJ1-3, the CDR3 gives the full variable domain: DVKVTQSSRYLVKRTGEKVFLECVQDMDHENMFWYRQDPGLGLRLIYFSYDVKMKEKGDIPEGYSVSREKKERFSLILESASTNQTSMYLCASSFIYPSPAGGVFGNTIYFGEGSWLTVV.

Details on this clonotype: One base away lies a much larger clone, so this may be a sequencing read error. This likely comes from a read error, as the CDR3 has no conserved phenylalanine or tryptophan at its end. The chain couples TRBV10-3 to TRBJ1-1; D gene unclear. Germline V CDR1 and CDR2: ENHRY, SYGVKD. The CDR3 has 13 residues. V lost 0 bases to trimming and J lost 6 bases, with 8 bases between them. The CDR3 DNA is TGTGCCATCAGTGAGTCGGGCCGCCCTGAAGCTTTCCTT. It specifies CAISESGRPEAFL.

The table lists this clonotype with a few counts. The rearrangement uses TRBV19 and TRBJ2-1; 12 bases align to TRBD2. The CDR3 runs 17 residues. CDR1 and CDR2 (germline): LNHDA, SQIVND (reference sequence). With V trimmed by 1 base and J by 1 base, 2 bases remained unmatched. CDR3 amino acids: CASSIGGLAGSYNEQFF. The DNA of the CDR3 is TGTGCCAGTAGTATAGGGGGACTAGCGGGTTCCTACAATGAGCAGTTCTTC.

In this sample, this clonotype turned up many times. CDR3 in amino acids: CSASSISGSLRETQYF. In DNA form, the CDR3 reads TGCAGTGCTTCATCCATTAGCGGGAGTCTGCGGGAGACCCAGTACTTC. The genes are TRBV20-1 and TRBJ2-5, with TRBD2 matching over 9 bases. The CDR3 is made up of 16 amino acids. The junction had 15 bases not matched to a gene; V was cut back by 5 bases and J by 5 bases. CDR1 and CDR2 (germline): DFQATT, SNEGSKA (reference sequence).

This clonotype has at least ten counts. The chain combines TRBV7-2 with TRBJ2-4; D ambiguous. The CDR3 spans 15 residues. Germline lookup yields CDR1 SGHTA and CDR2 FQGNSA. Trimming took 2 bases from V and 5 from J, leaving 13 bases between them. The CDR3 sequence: CASSLINFRQNIQYF. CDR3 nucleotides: TGTGCCAGCAGCTTAATCAACTTCCGGCAAAACATTCAGTACTTC.

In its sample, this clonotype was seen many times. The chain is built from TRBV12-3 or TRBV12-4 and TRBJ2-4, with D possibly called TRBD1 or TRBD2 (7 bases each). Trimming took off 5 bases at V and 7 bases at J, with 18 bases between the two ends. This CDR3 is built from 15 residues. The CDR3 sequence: CASSRRGGGGNIQYF. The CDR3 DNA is TGTGCCAGCAGTCGCAGGGGAGGGGGCGGGAACATTCAGTACTTC.

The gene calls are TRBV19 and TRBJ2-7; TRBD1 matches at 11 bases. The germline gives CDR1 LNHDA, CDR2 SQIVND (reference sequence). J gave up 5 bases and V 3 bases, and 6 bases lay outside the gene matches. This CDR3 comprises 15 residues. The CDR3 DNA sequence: TGTGCCAGTAGTATCCCGGACAGGGGGCTGCACGAGCAGTACTTC. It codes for CASSIPDRGLHEQYF.

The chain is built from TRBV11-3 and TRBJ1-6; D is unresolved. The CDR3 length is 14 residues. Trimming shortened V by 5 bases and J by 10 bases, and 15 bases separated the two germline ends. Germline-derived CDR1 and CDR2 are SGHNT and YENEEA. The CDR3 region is CASSPTLTSSPLHF. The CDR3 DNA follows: TGTGCCAGCAGCCCCACGCTCACCAGCTCACCCCTCCACTTT. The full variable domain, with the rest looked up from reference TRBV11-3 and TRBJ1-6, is EAGVVQSPRYKIIEKKQPVAFWCNPISGHNTLYWYLQNLGQGPELLIRYENEEAVDDSQLPKDRFSAERLKGVDSTLKIQPAELGDSAVYLCASSPTLTSSPLHFGNGTRLTVT.

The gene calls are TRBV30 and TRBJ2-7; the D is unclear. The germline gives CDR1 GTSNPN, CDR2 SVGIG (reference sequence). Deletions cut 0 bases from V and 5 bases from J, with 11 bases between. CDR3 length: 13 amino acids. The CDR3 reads CAWSVSGRNEQYF. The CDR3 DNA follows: TGTGCCTGGAGTGTATCCGGCCGAAACGAGCAGTACTTC. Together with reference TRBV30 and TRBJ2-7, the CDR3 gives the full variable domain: SQTIHQWPATLVQPVGSPLSLECTVEGTSNPNLYWYRQAAGRGLQLLFYSVGIGQISSEVPQNLSASRPQDRQFILSSKKLLLSDSGFYLCAWSVSGRNEQYFGPGTRLTVT.

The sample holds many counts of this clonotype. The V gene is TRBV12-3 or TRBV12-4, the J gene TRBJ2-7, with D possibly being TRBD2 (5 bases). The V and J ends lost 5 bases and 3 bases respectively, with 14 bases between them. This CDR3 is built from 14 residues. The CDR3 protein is CASSPSPSYYEQYF. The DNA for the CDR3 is TGTGCCAGCAGTCCTAGCCCATCCTACTACGAGCAGTACTTC.

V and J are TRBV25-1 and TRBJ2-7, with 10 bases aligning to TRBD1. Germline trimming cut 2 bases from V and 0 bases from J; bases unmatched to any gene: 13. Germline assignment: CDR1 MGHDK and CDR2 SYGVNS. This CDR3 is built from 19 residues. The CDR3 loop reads CASSEVKGTGEESSYEQYF. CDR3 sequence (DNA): TGTGCCAGCAGTGAAGTGAAAGGGACAGGGGAAGAGAGCTCCTACGAGCAGTACTTC.

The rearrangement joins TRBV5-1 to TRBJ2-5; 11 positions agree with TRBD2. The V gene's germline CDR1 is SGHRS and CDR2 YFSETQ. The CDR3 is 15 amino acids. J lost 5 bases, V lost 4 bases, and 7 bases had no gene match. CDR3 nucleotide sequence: TGCGCCAGCAGCCTAGGGACTAGCGGTTGGGAGACCCAGTACTTC. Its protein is CASSLGTSGWETQYF.

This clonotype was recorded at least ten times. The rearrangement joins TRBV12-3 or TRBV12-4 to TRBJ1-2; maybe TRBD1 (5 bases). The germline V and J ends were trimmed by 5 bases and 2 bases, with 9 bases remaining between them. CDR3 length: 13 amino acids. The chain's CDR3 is CASSQGGNYGYTF. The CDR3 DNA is TGTGCCAGCAGTCAGGGAGGCAACTATGGCTACACCTTC.

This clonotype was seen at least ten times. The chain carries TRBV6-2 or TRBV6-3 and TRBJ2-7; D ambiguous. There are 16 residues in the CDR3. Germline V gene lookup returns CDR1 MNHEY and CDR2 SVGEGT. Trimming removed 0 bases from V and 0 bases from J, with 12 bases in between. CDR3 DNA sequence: TGTGCCAGCAGTTACTCGAGGAGCAGGAGCTCCTACGAGCAGTACTTC. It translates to CASSYSRSRSSYEQYF.

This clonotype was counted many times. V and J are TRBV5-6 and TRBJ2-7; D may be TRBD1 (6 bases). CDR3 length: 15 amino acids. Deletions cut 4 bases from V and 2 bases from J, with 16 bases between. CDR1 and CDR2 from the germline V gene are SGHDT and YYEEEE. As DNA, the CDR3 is TGTGCCAGCAGCAAGCCACAGGGATTGGCCTACGAGCAGTACTTC. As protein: CASSKPQGLAYEQYF.

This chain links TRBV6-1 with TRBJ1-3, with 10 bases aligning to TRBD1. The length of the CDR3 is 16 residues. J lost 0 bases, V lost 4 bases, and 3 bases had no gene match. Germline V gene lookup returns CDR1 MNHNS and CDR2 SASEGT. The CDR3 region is CASSGQGASSGNTIYF. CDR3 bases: TGTGCCAGCAGTGGACAGGGGGCGAGCTCTGGAAACACCATATATTTT.

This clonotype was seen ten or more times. DNA of the CDR3: TGTGCCAGCAGCCTTGGGACTAGCCGAAACAATGAGCAGTTCTTC. Its translation: CASSLGTSRNNEQFF. The chain combines TRBV7-3 with TRBJ2-1, with 9 bases that match TRBD2. Germline CDR1 and CDR2: SGHTA and FQGTGA. J gave up 5 bases and V 5 bases, and 7 bases lay outside the gene matches. The CDR3 loop spans 15 amino acids. Supplemented by reference TRBV7-3 and TRBJ2-1, the full variable domain reads GAGVSQTPSNKVTEKGKYVELRCDPISGHTALYWYRQSLGQGPEFLIYFQGTGAADDSGLPNDRFFAVRPEGSVSTLKIQRTERGDSAVYLCASSLGTSRNNEQFFGPGTRLTVL.

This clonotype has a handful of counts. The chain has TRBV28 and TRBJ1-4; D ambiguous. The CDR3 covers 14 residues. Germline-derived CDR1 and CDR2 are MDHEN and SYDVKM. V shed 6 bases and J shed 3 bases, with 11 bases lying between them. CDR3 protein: CASRGGIANEKLFF. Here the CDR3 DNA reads TGTGCCAGCAGGGGAGGGATTGCTAATGAAAAACTGTTTTTT.